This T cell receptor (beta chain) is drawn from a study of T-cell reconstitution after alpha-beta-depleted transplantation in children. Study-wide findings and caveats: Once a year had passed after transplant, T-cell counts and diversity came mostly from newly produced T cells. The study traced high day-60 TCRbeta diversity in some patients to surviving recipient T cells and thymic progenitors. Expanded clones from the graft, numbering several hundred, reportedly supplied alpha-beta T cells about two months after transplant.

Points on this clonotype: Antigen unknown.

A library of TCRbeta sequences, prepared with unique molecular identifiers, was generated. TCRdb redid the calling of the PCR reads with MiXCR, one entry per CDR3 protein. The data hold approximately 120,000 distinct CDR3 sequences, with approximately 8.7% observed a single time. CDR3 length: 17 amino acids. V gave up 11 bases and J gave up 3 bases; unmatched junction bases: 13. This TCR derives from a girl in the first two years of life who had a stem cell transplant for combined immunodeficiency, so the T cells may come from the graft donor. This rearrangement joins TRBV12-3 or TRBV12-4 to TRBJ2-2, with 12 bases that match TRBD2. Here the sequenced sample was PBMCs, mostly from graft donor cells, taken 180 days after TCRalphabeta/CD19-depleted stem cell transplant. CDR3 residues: CAFSHRTSGTHTGELFF. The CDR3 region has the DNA TGTGCCTTCAGCCATCGGACTAGCGGGACTCACACCGGGGAGCTGTTTTTT.